Shown below are 29 T cell receptor beta chains from a single sample sequenced in a study of post-analysis software for immune sequencing data. Study results and caveats: In patients, about 5 TRBV segments were more frequent than in controls, with TRBV5-6, TRBV5-1 and TRBV20-1 among them.

The authors incorporated unique molecular identifiers into the TCR beta cDNA libraries. Using its own MiXCR run on the PCR reads, TCRdb lists one record per CDR3 protein. Among approximately 730,000 distinct CDR3 sequences listed, 25% to 30% were seen once. Antigen specificity for these receptors is unknown. Material for sequencing was blood. Every receptor here comes from a girl aged 10 to 17 with multiple sclerosis.

This clonotype has only a few counts. The V gene is TRBV11-2, the J gene TRBJ2-5; maybe TRBD2 (7 bases). V was clipped by 4 bases and J by 4 bases, with 22 bases between them. The CDR3 is 17 amino acids. CDR1 SGHAT and CDR2 FQNNGV come from the germline V gene. Written as DNA, the CDR3 is TGTGCCAGCAGCTCTAGTCCCAAGGGGGGAGGGAGAGAGACCCAGTACTTC. This gives the protein CASSSSPKGGGRETQYF.

The rearrangement uses TRBV5-6 and TRBJ2-5; no definite D call. This CDR3 region has 14 residues. Trimming took off 1 base at V and 0 bases at J, with 7 bases between the two ends. The germline V gene encodes CDR1 SGHDT and CDR2 YYEEEE. The CDR3 DNA sequence: TGTGCCAGCAGCTTGATCCAGTACCAAGAGACCCAGTACTTC. Its translation: CASSLIQYQETQYF.

This clonotype occurred a few times. The chain carries TRBV7-2 and TRBJ1-5; 9 bases are a match to TRBD1. The CDR3 runs to 14 residues. V lost 4 bases to trimming and J lost 5 bases; unmatched junction nucleotides: 3. Per the germline V gene, CDR1 is SGHTA and CDR2 is FQGNSA. CDR3 loop: CASSWDRVYQPQHF. The CDR3 DNA sequence: TGTGCCAGCAGCTGGGACAGGGTTTATCAGCCCCAGCATTTT. The whole variable domain, filled in from reference TRBV7-2 and TRBJ1-5, reads GAGVSQSPSNKVTEKGKDVELRCDPISGHTALYWYRQSLGQGLEFLIYFQGNSAPDKSGLPSDRFSAERTGGSVSTLTIQRTQQEDSAVYLCASSWDRVYQPQHFGDGTRLSIL.

This chain links TRBV28 with TRBJ1-2; TRBD1 is a possible D gene (6 bases). V lost 6 bases and J 2 bases, leaving 22 bases between the germline ends. CDR3 length: 17 amino acids. CDR1 is MDHEN and CDR2 is SYDVKM in the germline V gene. CDR3 loop: CASRSHLGGARNYGYTF. In nucleotides, the CDR3 is TGTGCCAGCAGAAGTCACTTAGGGGGGGCTCGGAACTATGGCTACACCTTC.

V usage is TRBV2 and J usage is TRBJ2-7, with 7 bases lining up with TRBD1. V dropped 4 bases and J dropped 5; count of bases not matched to a gene: 11. Germline CDR1 reads SNHLY; CDR2 reads FYNNEI. This CDR3 is 15 amino acids long. The CDR3: CASSGGPTGFDEQYF. The CDR3 nucleotides are TGTGCCAGCAGTGGAGGACCGACAGGGTTCGACGAGCAGTACTTC.

The chain joins TRBV6-5 to TRBJ1-2, with a possible D match to TRBD1 (5 bases). The CDR3 covers 16 residues. The germline V gene has CDR1 MNHEY and CDR2 SVGAGI. The V end was cut by 4 bases, the J end by 0 bases, with 15 bases between. CDR3 sequence: CASSFLQARANYGYTF. CDR3 bases: TGTGCCAGCAGTTTCCTACAGGCGCGAGCTAACTATGGCTACACCTTC.

A few counts support this clonotype. V gene TRBV3-1 combines with J gene TRBJ2-5; 10 nucleotides line up with TRBD2. This CDR3 region has 15 residues. V dropped 7 bases and J dropped 2; count of bases not matched to a gene: 7. The germline V gene has CDR1 LGHDT and CDR2 YNNKEL (reference sequence). Here the CDR3 reads CASTPLAGFQETQYF. CDR3 sequence (DNA): TGTGCCAGCACCCCACTAGCGGGATTTCAAGAGACCCAGTACTTC.

CDR3 sequence reads: CASGLVRGPGVTEAFF. The CDR3 nucleotides read TGTGCTAGTGGTTTGGTAAGGGGGCCCGGGGTGACTGAAGCTTTCTTT. The genes are TRBV12-5 and TRBJ1-1; 7 bases line up with TRBD1. Germline V lookup: CDR1 LGHNT, CDR2 FRNRAP. The ends lost 0 bases at V and 5 bases at J; junction bases unmatched: 9. The CDR3 spans 16 residues. Combining the CDR3 with reference TRBV12-5 and TRBJ1-1 gives the whole variable domain DARVTQTPRHKVTEMGQEVTMRCQPILGHNTVFWYRQTMMQGLELLAYFRNRAPLDDSGMPKDRFSAEMPDATLATLKIQPSEPRDSAVYFCASGLVRGPGVTEAFFGQGTRLTVV.

The table lists this clonotype with a few counts. The J gene is TRBJ1-6, the V gene TRBV7-2, with D possibly matching TRBD1 (6 bases). V was trimmed by 5 bases and J by 4 bases, leaving 12 bases between them. This CDR3 comprises 15 residues. Germline V gives CDR1 SGHTA, CDR2 FQGNSA. CDR3 in amino acids: CASSERTDYNSPLHF. CDR3 nucleotide sequence: TGTGCCAGCAGCGAGAGGACAGATTATAATTCACCCCTCCACTTT.

This rearrangement joins TRBV12-3 or TRBV12-4 to TRBJ1-5, with D uncertain. The CDR3 is 17 residues long. V was pared by 1 base and J by 2 bases, with 15 bases between. This chain's CDR3 is CASSLEVGVRGNQPQHF. The DNA for the CDR3 is TGTGCCAGCAGTTTAGAGGTCGGGGTTAGGGGCAATCAGCCCCAGCATTTT.

V gene TRBV20-1 combines with J gene TRBJ2-5; D possibly corresponds to TRBD2 (5 bases). V lost 5 bases and J 11 bases, leaving 24 bases between the germline ends. The CDR3 loop spans 14 amino acids. CDR1 is DFQATT, CDR2 SNEGSKA, per germline (reference sequence). This chain's CDR3 is CSAYPLGVDNEQYF. The CDR3 DNA reads TGCAGTGCTTACCCCCTCGGGGTCGACAATGAGCAGTACTTC.

The CDR3 is CSVDGGRDEQFF. The CDR3 coding sequence is TGCAGCGTTGATGGGGGTCGCGATGAGCAGTTCTTC. The rearrangement uses TRBV29-1 and TRBJ2-1; D is possibly TRBD1 or TRBD2 (5 bases each). The V gene lost 3 bases and the J gene lost 8 bases, with 11 bases spanning the gap. Germline values: CDR1 SQVTM, CDR2 ANQGSEA. The CDR3 is made up of 12 amino acids.

The chain employs TRBV20-1 and TRBJ2-2; TRBD2 might be the D (5 bases). Germline V gives CDR1 DFQATT, CDR2 SNEGSKA (reference sequence). The CDR3 extends over 15 amino acids. V was clipped by 0 bases and J by 1 base, with 9 bases between them. This CDR3 reads CSARERVMNTGELFF. The CDR3 region has the DNA TGCAGTGCTAGAGAGAGGGTTATGAACACCGGGGAGCTGTTTTTT.

The sample holds many counts of this clonotype. The rearrangement uses TRBV20-1 and TRBJ2-1; D is possibly TRBD2 (6 bases). Trimming took off 3 bases at V and 1 base at J, with 7 bases between the two ends. Germline-derived CDR1 and CDR2 are DFQATT and SNEGSKA (reference sequence). The CDR3 is 13 residues long. The CDR3 is CSASGGSYNEQFF. The DNA of the CDR3 is TGCAGTGCTAGTGGAGGGTCCTACAATGAGCAGTTCTTC.

This chain links TRBV29-1 with TRBJ1-1; 7 nucleotides line up with TRBD1. The trim removed 4 bases at V and 3 bases at J, leaving 2 bases unmatched. CDR1 SQVTM and CDR2 ANQGSEA come from the germline V gene. The CDR3 has 12 residues. DNA of the CDR3: TGCAGCGTTGTCAGGGGGGACACTGAAGCTTTCTTT. Translating it yields CSVVRGDTEAFF.

This clonotype has just a few counts. CDR3 coding DNA: TGTGCCAGCAGTTTCCCCGGGGGGACCCGGGGGAATGAGCAGTTCTTC. It translates to CASSFPGGTRGNEQFF. The V and J genes are TRBV27 and TRBJ2-1, with 7 bases lining up with TRBD2. The germline V gene encodes CDR1 MNHEY and CDR2 SMNVEV (reference sequence). The trim removed 3 bases at V and 7 bases at J, leaving 12 bases unmatched. The CDR3 has 16 amino acids.

The chain carries TRBV7-9 and TRBJ2-5; D not resolved. The CDR3 runs 13 residues. Trimming cost V 1 base and J 7 bases, with 10 bases left between them. The germline CDR1 and CDR2 sequences are SEHNR and FQNEAQ (reference sequence). The CDR3 DNA reads as TGTGCCAGCAGCTTAGGGGCCCTGGGGACCCAGTACTTC. It specifies CASSLGALGTQYF. Drawing the rest from reference TRBV7-9 and TRBJ2-5, the complete variable domain is DTGVSQNPRHKITKRGQNVTFRCDPISEHNRLYWYRQTLGQGPEFLTYFQNEAQLEKSRLLSDRFSAERPKGSFSTLEIQRTEQGDSAMYLCASSLGALGTQYFGPGTRLLVL.

The V gene is TRBV20-1, the J gene TRBJ1-2; no clear D. The CDR3 runs to 14 residues. CDR1 and CDR2 from the germline V gene are DFQATT and SNEGSKA (reference sequence). The V end lost 3 bases, the J end lost 4 bases, and 15 bases lay between the germline ends. This CDR3 is CSASLPEKAYGYTF. The DNA of the CDR3 is TGCAGTGCTAGCCTCCCCGAAAAGGCCTATGGCTACACCTTC.

The genes are TRBV27 and TRBJ2-7; no clear D. Trimming shortened V by 2 bases and J by 2 bases, and 16 bases separated the two germline ends. This CDR3 spans 16 amino acids. CDR1 and CDR2 from the germline V gene are MNHEY and SMNVEV (reference sequence). CDR3 bases: TGTGCCAGCAGTTTAATAAGAGGAGCTCCAACCTACGAGCAGTACTTC. Encoded protein: CASSLIRGAPTYEQYF.

The chain joins TRBV3-1 to TRBJ1-1; no clear D gene. The CDR3 contains 13 residues. V lost 1 base, J lost 6 bases, and 9 bases lay in between. Germline V gene sequence: CDR1 LGHDT, CDR2 YNNKEL (reference sequence). CDR3 coding DNA: TGTGCCAGCAGCCAAGTTCTGAGGGCTGAAGCTTTCTTT. Amino acids: CASSQVLRAEAFF.

This clonotype was counted a few times. This chain uses TRBV7-2 with TRBJ1-1, with unresolved D. Germline-derived CDR1 and CDR2 are SGHTA and FQGNSA. The CDR3 contains 14 residues. V was cut by 7 bases and J by 1 base, with 13 bases left in between. CDR3 nucleotide sequence: TGTGCCAGCACCACACGCAGGCCGAACACTGAAGCTTTCTTT. Amino acid sequence: CASTTRRPNTEAFF.

This clonotype has only a few counts. This rearrangement joins TRBV4-3 to TRBJ2-1, with 7 bases identical to TRBD2. V was clipped by 7 bases and J by 0 bases; unmatched bases: 6. The CDR3 sequence is 15 residues long. Germline V gene data show CDR1 as LGHNA and CDR2 as YSLEER. The CDR3 is CASTRGRDSYNEQFF. The DNA for the CDR3 is TGCGCCAGCACGCGAGGGAGGGACTCCTACAATGAGCAGTTCTTC.

This clonotype occurred many times. This chain connects TRBV6-6 to TRBJ2-7, with D hard to call. V gave up 5 bases and J gave up 5 bases, with 13 bases separating them. CDR3 size: 13 residues. Germline-derived CDR1 and CDR2 are MNHNY and SVGAGI (reference sequence). CDR3 protein: CASSARSGNEQYF. In DNA, the CDR3 is TGTGCCAGCAGTGCCCGCAGTGGGAACGAGCAGTACTTC.

The gene calls are TRBV28 and TRBJ1-5, with 8 bases aligning to TRBD1. Germline CDR1 reads MDHEN; CDR2 reads SYDVKM. The trim removed 6 bases at V and 8 bases at J, leaving 9 bases unmatched. The CDR3 has 14 amino acids. The CDR3 sequence is CASRIPGQVKPQHF. CDR3 sequence (DNA): TGTGCCAGCAGGATTCCGGGACAGGTCAAGCCCCAGCATTTT.

This clonotype has a handful of counts. This chain connects TRBV20-1 to TRBJ2-3; 7 bases line up with TRBD1. The ends lost 6 bases at V and 0 bases at J; junction bases unmatched: 9. Germline values: CDR1 DFQATT, CDR2 SNEGSKA (reference sequence). This CDR3 contains 15 residues. CDR3 in DNA: TGCAGTGCGGATAGAGGGACAGCGAGCACAGATACGCAGTATTTT. Translation gives CSADRGTASTDTQYF.

This clonotype came up a few times. J is TRBJ2-2 and V is TRBV7-9; 7 bases fit TRBD2. Trimming cost V 1 base and J 0 bases; bases outside gene matches: 8. Per germline, CDR1 SEHNR and CDR2 FQNEAQ (reference sequence). This CDR3 is built from 18 residues. Here the CDR3 reads CASSLESSGLANTGELFF. The CDR3 nucleotides read TGTGCCAGCAGCTTAGAATCTAGCGGACTTGCGAACACCGGGGAGCTGTTTTTT. The full variable domain, its missing parts supplied by reference TRBV7-9 and TRBJ2-2, is DTGVSQNPRHKITKRGQNVTFRCDPISEHNRLYWYRQTLGQGPEFLTYFQNEAQLEKSRLLSDRFSAERPKGSFSTLEIQRTEQGDSAMYLCASSLESSGLANTGELFFGEGSRLTVL.

The chain uses TRBV18 and TRBJ1-1; the match to TRBD1 covers 10 bases. Germline CDR1 is KGHSH and CDR2 is LQKENI. V lost 5 bases to trimming and J lost 5 bases; unmatched junction nucleotides: 5. The CDR3 contains 14 residues. The CDR3 protein is CASSAGTGVTEAFF. CDR3 coding DNA: TGTGCCAGCTCAGCCGGGACAGGGGTGACTGAAGCTTTCTTT.

This sequence joins TRBV10-3 and TRBJ2-3; the D gene is possibly TRBD2 (6 bases). Germline CDR1 reads ENHRY; CDR2 reads SYGVKD. V dropped 10 bases and J dropped 4 bases, with 15 bases sitting between them. The CDR3 extends over 13 amino acids. CDR3: CATAGGTADTQYF. CDR3 coding DNA: TGTGCCACCGCTGGGGGGACGGCAGATACGCAGTATTTT.

This clonotype has more than one count but fewer than ten. V and J are TRBV29-1 and TRBJ2-7; 7 bases map to TRBD1. The CDR3 covers 16 residues. Germline assignment: CDR1 SQVTM and CDR2 ANQGSEA. Trimming at V came to 7 bases and at J to 0 bases, leaving 15 bases not matched to a gene. CDR3 nucleotide sequence: TGCAGCGCCGAGATGGGCCGGGACAGAGCCTCCTACGAGCAGTACTTC. It yields the protein CSAEMGRDRASYEQYF.